The next 8 T cell receptor beta chains were all read from a single sample in a study of graft-versus-host responses after intestinal transplantation. Repertoires were generated with immunoSEQ multiplex PCR, while TCRdb's copy carries only in-frame clones and drops some. Altogether about 54,000 clones are present, about 90% being singletons, with the ten largest covering roughly 6%. Material: PBMCs, obtained 650 to 680 days after intestinal transplant. The receptors come from a human patient who received an intestinal transplant, so some T cells may come from the graft donor.

The J gene is TRBJ2-5, the V gene TRBV5-8; 9 positions match TRBD1. In germline, CDR1 is SGHTS, CDR2 YDEGEE. The trim removed 3 bases at V and 2 bases at J, leaving 2 bases unmatched. This CDR3 region has 14 residues. The CDR3 nucleotides read TGTGCCAGCAGCTGGACAGGGGAGCAAGAGACCCAGTACTTC. As protein: CASSWTGEQETQYF.

The chain links TRBV15 to TRBJ1-1; tentatively, D is TRBD1 (6 bases). This CDR3 contains 13 residues. CDR1 is LNHNV and CDR2 is YYDKDF in the germline V gene (reference sequence). V was shortened by 0 bases and J by 11 bases, with 13 bases between the two germline ends. CDR3 in DNA: TGTGCCACCAGCAGAGATACGACAGGATTGGCTTTCTTT. The encoded protein is CATSRDTTGLAFF.

The rearrangement uses TRBV19 and TRBJ1-3, with TRBD1 as a possible D gene (5 bases). Trimming shortened V by 4 bases and J by 3 bases, and 13 bases separated the two germline ends. Germline CDR1 is LNHDA and CDR2 is SQIVND (reference sequence). This CDR3 has 15 amino acids. This CDR3 is CASSNGGRFGNTIYF. CDR3 in DNA: TGTGCCAGTAGTAACGGGGGGAGGTTTGGAAACACCATATATTTT.

The chain has TRBV5-1 and TRBJ2-7; D is undetermined. Trimming stripped 2 bases from V and 8 bases from J, with 8 bases between. From germline, CDR1 is SGHRS and CDR2 YFSETQ. The CDR3 has 11 residues. CDR3 amino acids: CASSFGRKQYF. CDR3 nucleotide sequence: TGCGCCAGCAGCTTCGGAAGGAAGCAGTACTTC.

The chain couples TRBV10-1 to TRBJ2-2; 8 bases line up with TRBD2. Germline loops: CDR1 WNHNN, CDR2 SYGVQD (reference sequence). The V and J ends lost 6 bases and 4 bases, in that order; junction bases with no gene match: 1. CDR3 length: 13 amino acids. The DNA of the CDR3 is TGCGCCAGCAGCGGGGGGGCCACCGGGGAGCTGTTTTTT. Translation: CASSGGATGELFF.

The chain is built from TRBV4-1 and TRBJ1-5; the D is unclear. CDR1 and CDR2 from the germline V gene are MGHRA and YSYEKL. The CDR3 has 15 amino acids. Trimming removed 5 bases at V and 0 bases at J, with 11 bases between. Written as DNA, the CDR3 is TGCGCCAGCAGCGCCTTGGGTGGTAGCAATCAGCCCCAGCATTTT. Translation gives CASSALGGSNQPQHF.

This clone was detected once. The J gene is TRBJ1-5, the V gene TRBV27; D gene ambiguous. The V and J ends lost 5 bases and 1 base respectively, with 6 bases between them. CDR1 is MNHEY, CDR2 SMNVEV, per germline (reference sequence). The CDR3 length is 13 residues. CDR3 coding DNA: TGTGCCAGCAGTGACAAAAGCAATCAGCCCCAGCATTTT. Its protein product is CASSDKSNQPQHF.

This chain joins TRBV2 and TRBJ1-6; TRBD1 agrees at 8 bases. Germline trimming cut 8 bases from V and 8 bases from J; bases unmatched to any gene: 5. Germline CDR1 and CDR2: SNHLY and FYNNEI. The CDR3 sequence is 13 residues long. The CDR3 sequence is CASLVQGDSPLHF. CDR3 nucleotides: TGTGCCAGCTTAGTACAGGGGGATTCACCCCTCCACTTT.